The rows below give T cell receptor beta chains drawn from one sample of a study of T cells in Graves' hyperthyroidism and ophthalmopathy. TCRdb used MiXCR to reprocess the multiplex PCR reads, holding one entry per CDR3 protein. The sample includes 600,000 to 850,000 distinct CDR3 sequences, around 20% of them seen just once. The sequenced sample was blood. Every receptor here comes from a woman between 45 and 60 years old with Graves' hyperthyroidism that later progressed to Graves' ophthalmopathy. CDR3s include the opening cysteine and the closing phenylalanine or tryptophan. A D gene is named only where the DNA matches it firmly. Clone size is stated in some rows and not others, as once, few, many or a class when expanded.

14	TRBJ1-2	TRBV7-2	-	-	CASSTGHGFYGYTF	TGTGCCAGCAGCACCGGACACGGATTCTATGGCTACACCTTC
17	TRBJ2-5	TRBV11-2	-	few	CASSLGNSLLRGETQYF	TGTGCCAGCAGCCTAGGCAACAGCCTCCTGAGGGGAGAGACCCAGTACTTC
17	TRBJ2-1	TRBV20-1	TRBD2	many	CSARDFRAGEFTNEQFF	TGCAGTGCTAGAGATTTTAGGGCGGGGGAGTTCACTAATGAGCAGTTCTTC
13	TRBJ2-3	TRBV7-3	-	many	CASSPDFSDTQYF	TGTGCCAGCAGCCCGGACTTTTCAGATACGCAGTATTTT
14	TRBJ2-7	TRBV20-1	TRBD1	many	CSAGRTGRSYEQYF	TGCAGTGCTGGAAGGACAGGGCGCTCCTACGAGCAGTACTTC
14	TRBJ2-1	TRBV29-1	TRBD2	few	CSGRSSGGHNEQFF	TGCAGCGGTAGATCTAGCGGGGGCCACAATGAGCAGTTCTTC
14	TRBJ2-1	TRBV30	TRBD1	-	CAWGGQGLYNEQFF	TGTGCCTGGGGTGGACAGGGACTTTACAATGAGCAGTTCTTC
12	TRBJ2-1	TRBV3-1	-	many	CASSFLDVEQFF	TGTGCCAGCAGCTTTTTGGACGTAGAGCAGTTCTTC
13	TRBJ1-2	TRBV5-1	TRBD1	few	CASTQGQNYGYTF	TGCGCCAGCACCCAGGGACAGAACTATGGCTACACCTTC
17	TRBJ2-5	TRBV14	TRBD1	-	CASSPRRDRVDQETQYF	TGTGCCAGCAGCCCTCGACGGGACAGGGTTGATCAGGAGACCCAGTACTTC
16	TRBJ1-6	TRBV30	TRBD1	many	CAWREPGTARNSPLHF	TGTGCCTGGAGAGAACCCGGGACAGCCAGAAATTCACCCCTCCACTTT
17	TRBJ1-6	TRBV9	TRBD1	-	CASSVDSRAGGNSPLHF	TGTGCCAGCAGCGTAGATTCTCGGGCAGGGGGCAATTCACCCCTCCACTTT
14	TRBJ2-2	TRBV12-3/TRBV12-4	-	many	CASKQTGGTGELFF	TGTGCCAGCAAGCAGACAGGCGGGACCGGGGAGCTGTTTTTT
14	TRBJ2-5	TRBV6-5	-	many	CASSYSKVGETQYF	TGTGCCAGCAGTTACTCGAAGGTCGGAGAGACCCAGTACTTC
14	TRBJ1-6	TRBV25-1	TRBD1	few	CASSEPGQGRPLHF	TGTGCCAGCAGTGAACCAGGACAGGGGCGACCCCTCCACTTT
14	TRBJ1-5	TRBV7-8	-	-	CASSLGDKGQPQHF	TGTGCCAGCAGCTTAGGGGACAAAGGACAGCCCCAGCATTTT
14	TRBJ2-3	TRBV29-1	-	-	CSGSSRTSTDTQYF	TGCAGCGGAAGTTCACGAACCAGCACAGATACGCAGTATTTT
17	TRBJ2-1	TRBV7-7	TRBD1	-	CASSSLPDRVTYNEQFF	TGTGCTAGCAGCTCCCTTCCGGACAGGGTGACCTACAATGAGCAGTTCTTC
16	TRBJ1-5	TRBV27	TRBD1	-	CASSLSGTGSNQPQHF	TGTGCCAGCAGTTTATCCGGGACAGGGTCCAATCAGCCCCAGCATTTT
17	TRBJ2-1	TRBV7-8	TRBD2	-	CASSSTGLAGFGDEQFF	TGTGCCAGCAGCTCGACGGGACTAGCGGGGTTTGGGGATGAGCAGTTCTTC
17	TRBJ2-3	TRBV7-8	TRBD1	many	CASSLFRQGTSTDTQYF	TGTGCCAGCAGCTTATTTCGACAGGGGACTTCCACAGATACGCAGTATTTT
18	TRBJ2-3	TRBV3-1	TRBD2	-	CASSSRLTSGGITDTQYF	TGTGCCAGCAGTTCCCGCCTGACTAGCGGGGGGATAACAGATACGCAGTATTTT
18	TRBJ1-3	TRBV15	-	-	CATSRDPLRGSAGNTIYF	TGTGCCACCAGCAGAGATCCCCTACGGGGCTCGGCCGGAAACACCATATATTTT
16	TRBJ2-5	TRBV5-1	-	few	CASPKPGTYTQETQYF	TGCGCCAGCCCAAAACCGGGGACTTACACTCAAGAGACCCAGTACTTC
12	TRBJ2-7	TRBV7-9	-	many	CASNRVVDEQYF	TGTGCCAGCAACAGGGTGGTAGACGAGCAGTACTTC
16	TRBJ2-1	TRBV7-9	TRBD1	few	CASSYPGQGAYNEQFF	TGTGCCAGCAGCTATCCGGGACAGGGGGCCTACAATGAGCAGTTCTTC
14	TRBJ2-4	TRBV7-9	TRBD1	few	CASSLGDRGNIQYF	TGTGCCAGCAGCTTAGGGGACAGGGGGAACATTCAGTACTTC
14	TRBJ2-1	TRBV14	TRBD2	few	CASSQGVLAGGQFF	TGTGCCAGCAGCCAAGGAGTCCTAGCGGGGGGGCAGTTCTTC
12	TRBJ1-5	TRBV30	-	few	CAWSVNHQPQHF	TGTGCCTGGAGTGTCAACCATCAGCCCCAGCATTTT
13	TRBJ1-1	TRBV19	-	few	CASSVYRYDEAFF	TGTGCCAGTAGTGTATACAGGTATGATGAAGCTTTCTTT
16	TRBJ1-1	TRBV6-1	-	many	CASSYSVSVLNTEAFF	TGTGCCAGCAGTTATTCCGTCAGCGTTTTGAACACTGAAGCTTTCTTT
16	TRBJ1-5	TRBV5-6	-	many	CASSRGTGNSNQPQHF	TGTGCCAGCAGCAGGGGGACGGGTAATAGCAATCAGCCCCAGCATTTT
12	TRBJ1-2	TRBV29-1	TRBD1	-	CSVDRGGLGYTF	TGCAGCGTCGACAGGGGCGGGCTCGGCTACACCTTC
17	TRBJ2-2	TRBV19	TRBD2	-	CASTSQPPAGETGELFF	TGTGCCAGTACCTCCCAACCCCCCGCGGGGGAGACCGGGGAGCTGTTTTTT
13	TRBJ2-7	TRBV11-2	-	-	CASSLGEAYEQYF	TGTGCCAGCAGCTTGGGGGAGGCCTACGAGCAGTACTTC
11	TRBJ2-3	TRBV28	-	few	CASSFMDTQYF	TGTGCCAGCAGTTTTATGGATACGCAGTATTTT
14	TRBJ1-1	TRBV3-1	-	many	CASSQGAEGTEAFF	TGTGCCAGCAGCCAAGGGGCTGAAGGCACTGAAGCTTTCTTT
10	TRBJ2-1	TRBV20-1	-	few	CSALHNEQFF	TGCAGTGCTCTCCACAATGAGCAGTTCTTC
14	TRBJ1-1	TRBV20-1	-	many	CSATASPAAGEAFF	TGCAGTGCTACGGCCTCCCCGGCCGCCGGTGAAGCTTTCTTT
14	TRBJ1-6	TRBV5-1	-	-	CASRSVGGPSPLHF	TGCGCCAGCAGATCCGTGGGAGGGCCTTCACCCCTCCACTTT
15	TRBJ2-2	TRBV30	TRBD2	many	CAWTGTSGRIGELFF	TGTGCCTGGACTGGGACTAGCGGGAGAATCGGGGAGCTGTTTTTT
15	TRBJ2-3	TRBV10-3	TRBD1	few	CAISNRGISTDTQYF	TGTGCCATCAGCAACAGGGGTATCAGCACAGATACGCAGTATTTT
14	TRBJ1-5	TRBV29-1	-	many	CSVVLGRGNQPQHF	TGCAGCGTTGTATTGGGCAGGGGCAATCAGCCCCAGCATTTT
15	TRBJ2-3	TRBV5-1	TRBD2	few	CASSRGGRLTDTQYF	TGCGCCAGCAGCCGCGGGGGGAGGCTCACAGATACGCAGTATTTT
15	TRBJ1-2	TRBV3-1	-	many	CASSQDVGQNYGYTF	TGTGCCAGCAGCCAAGATGTAGGGCAGAACTATGGCTACACCTTC
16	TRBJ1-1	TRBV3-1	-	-	CASSPERGRMNTEAFF	TGTGCCAGCAGCCCGGAGCGGGGGAGAATGAACACTGAAGCTTTCTTT
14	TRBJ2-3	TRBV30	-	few	CAWTIKDFTDTQYF	TGTGCCTGGACTATTAAGGACTTCACAGATACGCAGTATTTT
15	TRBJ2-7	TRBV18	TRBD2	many	CASSPSPAGENEQYF	TGTGCCAGCTCGCCCTCACCCGCGGGGGAGAACGAGCAGTACTTC
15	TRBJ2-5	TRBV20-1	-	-	CSARGFERVLETQYF	TGCAGTGCTAGGGGGTTCGAAAGGGTCTTAGAGACCCAGTACTTC
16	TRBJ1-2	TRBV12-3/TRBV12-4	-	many	CASSFPTREANYGYTF	TGTGCCAGCAGTTTCCCAACTCGTGAAGCTAACTATGGCTACACCTTC